Detailed here is one T cell receptor beta chain. The cohort comprised adults aged 18 to 89 years residing in approximately 25 US areas. In the authors' workflow: For nucleated cells, counts were estimated from reference gene primer amplification. Sequencing was performed with immunoSEQ multiplex PCR; in TCRdb, only in-frame clones are kept and a portion is missing. The DNA was the basis for D and trimming; V, J and clone size are from that table. The table includes some 130,000 clones, around 86% detected once. V shed 5 bases and J shed 5 bases, with 15 bases lying between them. This CDR3 region has 13 residues. Germline V CDR1 and CDR2: SQVTM, ANQGSEA. This sample stems from a study of blood T cell repertoires in COVID-19. The overall study: COVID-19 samples collected from the United States, Italy and Spain covered acute and convalescent phases.

The receptor was derived from a man aged 25 to 45 who had recovered from COVID-19. The source material was PBMCs or T cells enriched from blood (not recorded which). The chain is built from TRBV29-1 and TRBJ2-5; tentatively, D is TRBD2 (5 bases). The CDR3 region is CSVIGLGPETQYF. CDR3 in DNA: TGCAGCGTTATCGGACTGGGTCCGGAGACCCAGTACTTC.